The subject of this entry is one TCR beta chain. Germline loops: CDR1 SGHTA, CDR2 FQGNSA. J lost 3 bases, V lost 1 base, and 12 bases had no gene match. This CDR3 has 19 residues. Study processing details: Nucleated cell counts were estimated from reference gene primer amplification. Sequenced by immunoSEQ multiplex PCR; TCRdb stores in-frame clones only, minus some. Clone size and V and J calls were adopted from that table, with D and trimming inferred from the DNA. The sample shows 97,000 or so clones, about 83% of them seen only once. The data were obtained in a study of blood T cell repertoires in COVID-19. Study-wide background: PBMCs, B-cell-depleted T cells, or T cells were the source of the cDNA or gDNA that made up the material.

The rearrangement joins TRBV7-2 to TRBJ1-3, with TRBD1 identical over 10 bases. The specimen was peripheral blood. This TCR was recovered from a man aged 35-49 years with active or convalescent COVID-19. CDR3 sequence reads: CASSLGTTGGEKVGNTIYF. CDR3 sequence (DNA): TGTGCCAGCAGCTTAGGGACGACAGGGGGCGAAAAGGTTGGAAACACCATATATTTT.